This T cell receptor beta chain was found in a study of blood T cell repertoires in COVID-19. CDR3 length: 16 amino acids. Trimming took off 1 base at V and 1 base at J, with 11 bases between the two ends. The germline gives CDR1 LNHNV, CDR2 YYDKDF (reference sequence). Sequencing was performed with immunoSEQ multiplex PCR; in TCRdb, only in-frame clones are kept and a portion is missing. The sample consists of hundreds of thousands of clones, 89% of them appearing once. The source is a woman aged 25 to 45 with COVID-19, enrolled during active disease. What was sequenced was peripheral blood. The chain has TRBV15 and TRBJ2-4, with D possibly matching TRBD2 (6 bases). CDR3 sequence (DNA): TGTGCCACCAGCAGAGTCGGGGGAGGTGCCAAAAACATTCAGTACTTC. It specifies CATSRVGGGAKNIQYF.